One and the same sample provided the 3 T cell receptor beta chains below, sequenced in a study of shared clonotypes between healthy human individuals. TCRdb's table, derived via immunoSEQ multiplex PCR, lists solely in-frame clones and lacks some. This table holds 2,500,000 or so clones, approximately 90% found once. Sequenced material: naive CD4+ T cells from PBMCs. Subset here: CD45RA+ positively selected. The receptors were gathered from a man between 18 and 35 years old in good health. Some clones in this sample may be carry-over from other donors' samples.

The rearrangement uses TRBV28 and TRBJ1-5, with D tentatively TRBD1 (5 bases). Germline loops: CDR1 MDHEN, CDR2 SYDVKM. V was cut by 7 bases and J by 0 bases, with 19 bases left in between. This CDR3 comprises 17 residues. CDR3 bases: TGTGCCAGCAAACTGGACAAGGGATATTATAGCAATCAGCCCCAGCATTTT. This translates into CASKLDKGYYSNQPQHF.

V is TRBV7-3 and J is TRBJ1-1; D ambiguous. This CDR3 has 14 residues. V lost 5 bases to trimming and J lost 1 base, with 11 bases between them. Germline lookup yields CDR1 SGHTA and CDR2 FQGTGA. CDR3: CASSPTRGNTEAFF. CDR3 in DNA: TGTGCCAGCAGCCCGACCCGGGGGAACACTGAAGCTTTCTTT.

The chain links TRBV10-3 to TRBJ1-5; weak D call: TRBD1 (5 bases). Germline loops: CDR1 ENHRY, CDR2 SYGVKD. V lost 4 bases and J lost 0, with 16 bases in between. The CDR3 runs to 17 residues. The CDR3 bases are TGTGCCATCAGTGGGGGGGGTGGAGATCCTAGCAATCAGCCCCAGCATTTT. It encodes CAISGGGGDPSNQPQHF.